The table lists the clone carrying this T cell receptor (beta chain) with many counts. These data are taken from a study of T-cell reconstitution after alpha-beta-depleted transplantation in children. There are 11 residues in the CDR3. Deletions cut 10 bases from V and 2 bases from J, with 8 bases between. The germline V gene encodes CDR1 SNHLY and CDR2 FYNNEI. Library preparation (for TCRbeta) was performed with unique molecular identifiers. MiXCR, run by TCRdb on the PCR reads, gives a single entry per CDR3 protein. This sample yields about 610,000 distinct CDR3 sequences, of which roughly a tenth are seen a single time; about 4.2% belongs to the top ten.

Source: PBMCs from the stem cell graft donor, taken from the stem cell graft. V and J are TRBV2 and TRBJ2-5, with a possible D match to TRBD2 (5 bases). This receptor was identified in a human donor who donated a stem cell graft to a child with acute myeloid leukemia. The CDR3, as DNA: TGTGCCACCGACTATCAAGAGACCCAGTACTTC. Amino acid sequence: CATDYQETQYF.